Following are 22 T cell receptor beta chains from one sample sequenced in a study of T-cell memory formation after mild COVID-19. TCRdb redid the calling of the 5' RACE reads with MiXCR, one entry per CDR3 protein. The sample contains under 450,000 distinct CDR3 sequences, about 15% of which appear only once. Sample: PBMCs or a T cell subset sorted from them (not recorded which). The receptors were gathered from a man aged 18 to 30 who had mild COVID-19 (a few samples of this study predate the infection). Cell type and time point are not known.

This clonotype has more than one count but fewer than ten. The V call is TRBV11-2, the J call TRBJ2-5; TRBD2 might be the D (6 bases). CDR1 is SGHAT and CDR2 is FQNNGV in the germline V gene. The CDR3 totals 14 residues. Between the trimmed V and J ends, which lost 4 bases and 5 bases, there was a span of 14 bases. CDR3 sequence (DNA): TGTGCCAGCAGCTCCGGGACTTCGAAGGAGACCCAGTACTTC. Translating gives CASSSGTSKETQYF.

This clonotype was seen ten or more times. The chain carries TRBV5-1 and TRBJ2-7, with D possibly matching TRBD2 (6 bases). The CDR3 has 13 residues. Looked up from germline, CDR1 is SGHRS and CDR2 is YFSETQ. V was trimmed by 0 bases and J by 6 bases, leaving 10 bases between them. The CDR3 DNA is TGCGCCAGCAGCTTGGCCGGGGGTCCCGAGCAGTACGTC. It specifies CASSLAGGPEQYV.

This clonotype was detected many times. DNA of the CDR3: TGTGCCAGCTCCGGGACAGGGGACGCCGGGGAGCTGTTTTTT. It translates to CASSGTGDAGELFF. V and J are TRBV25-1 and TRBJ2-2; 10 bases agree with TRBD1. This CDR3 is 14 amino acids long. Germline CDR1 MGHDK, CDR2 SYGVNS. Germline trimming cut 8 bases from V and 6 bases from J; bases unmatched to any gene: 6. The full variable domain, completed using reference TRBV25-1 and TRBJ2-2, is EADIYQTPRYLVIGTGKKITLECSQTMGHDKMYWYQQDPGMELHLIHYSYGVNSTEKGDLSSESTVSRIRTEHFPLTLESARPSHTSQYLCASSGTGDAGELFFGEGSRLTVL.

The V call is TRBV5-6, the J call TRBJ1-5; D is uncertain. This CDR3 spans 15 amino acids. Germline V lookup: CDR1 SGHDT, CDR2 YYEEEE. With 0 bases removed from V and 4 bases from J, the gap between germline ends came to 11 bases. In nucleotides, the CDR3 is TGTGCCAGCAGCTTGGGGTCCGTGTTGAATCAGCCCCAGCATTTT. Its translation is CASSLGSVLNQPQHF.

This clonotype was counted between two and nine times. This chain links TRBV5-1 with TRBJ2-1, with no clear D. This CDR3 has 14 amino acids. Trimming took off 2 bases at V and 4 bases at J, with 10 bases between the two ends. Germline-derived CDR1 and CDR2 are SGHRS and YFSETQ. CDR3 nucleotide sequence: TGCGCCAGCAGCTTAGATAACGGTTACAATGAGCAGTTCTTC. It encodes CASSLDNGYNEQFF.

The rearrangement uses TRBV18 and TRBJ1-6, with D uncertain. The CDR3 has 15 residues. CDR1 and CDR2 from the germline V gene are KGHSH and LQKENI. V was clipped by 6 bases and J by 7 bases, with 16 bases between them. The CDR3 loop is CASSRPGAGNSPLHF. CDR3 DNA: TGTGCCAGCTCTCGGCCGGGCGCGGGGAATTCACCCCTCCACTTT.

This clonotype showed up many times. V usage is TRBV7-3 and J usage is TRBJ2-3; no reliable D call. Trimming shortened V by 2 bases and J by 5 bases, and 5 bases separated the two germline ends. There are 12 residues in the CDR3. Germline V CDR1 and CDR2: SGHTA, FQGTGA. CDR3 DNA sequence: TGTGCCAGCAGCTTATGGGGAGATACGCAGTATTTT. It yields the protein CASSLWGDTQYF.

The chain couples TRBV10-3 to TRBJ2-5, with a tentative D call TRBD2 (6 bases). The CDR3 sequence is 16 residues long. Trimming shortened V by 6 bases and J by 0 bases, and 17 bases separated the two germline ends. Germline CDR1 and CDR2: ENHRY and SYGVKD. The DNA for the CDR3 is TGTGCCATCAGATCCCACCTCCGGGGGAACCAAGAGACCCAGTACTTC. It codes for CAIRSHLRGNQETQYF.

This clonotype was observed at least ten times. V and J are TRBV20-1 and TRBJ1-5, with TRBD1 identical over 10 bases. Germline V gene sequence: CDR1 DFQATT, CDR2 SNEGSKA (reference sequence). V was clipped by 0 bases and J by 5 bases; unmatched bases: 7. The CDR3 runs 16 residues. The CDR3, as DNA: TGCAGTGCTAGAGATCGGACAGGGGGAGGGCATCAGCCCCAGCATTTT. As protein: CSARDRTGGGHQPQHF.

The V call is TRBV30, the J call TRBJ1-1; tentative D call: TRBD1 (6 bases). This CDR3 has 12 amino acids. Germline CDR1 reads GTSNPN; CDR2 reads SVGIG (reference sequence). The ends were cut back, 0 bases at V and 11 bases at J, with 13 bases in the middle. The CDR3 DNA sequence: TGTGCCTGGAGTGTTCAGGGGAAGGTGGCTTTCTTT. It translates to CAWSVQGKVAFF.

The chain links TRBV20-1 to TRBJ2-2; D unclear. The CDR3 totals 11 residues. CDR1 is DFQATT and CDR2 is SNEGSKA in the germline V gene (reference sequence). V was trimmed by 7 bases and J by 6 bases, leaving 9 bases between them. CDR3 coding DNA: TGCAGTGGAGGATTTTCCGGGGAGCTGTTTTTT. This translates into CSGGFSGELFF.

This clonotype was found many times. The CDR3 loop reads CSAQREYNEQFF. The CDR3 DNA sequence: TGCAGTGCCCAGCGGGAATACAATGAGCAGTTCTTC. This chain connects TRBV20-1 to TRBJ2-1; the match to TRBD2 covers 7 bases. Losses at the gene ends were 6 bases for V and 4 bases for J; bases not matched to a gene: 3. The germline gives CDR1 DFQATT, CDR2 SNEGSKA (reference sequence). The CDR3 is 12 residues long.

This clonotype was seen a few times. V and J are TRBV27 and TRBJ1-2, with D maybe TRBD1 (6 bases). CDR3 size: 14 residues. Germline CDR1 reads MNHEY; CDR2 reads SMNVEV (reference sequence). Trimming left V 6 bases short and J 5 bases short, with 16 bases between. CDR3 sequence: CASRRVLGGYGYTF. DNA of the CDR3: TGTGCCAGCAGGAGAGTCTTAGGGGGTTATGGCTACACCTTC.

The genes are TRBV20-1 and TRBJ1-1; D gene uncertain. CDR3 length equals 13 residues. Germline V gene data show CDR1 as DFQATT and CDR2 as SNEGSKA (reference sequence). V shed 8 bases and J shed 0 bases, with 13 bases lying between them. The CDR3, as DNA: TGCAGTATCTCGGCCCACGTGAACACTGAAGCTTTCTTT. Translation: CSISAHVNTEAFF.

The V and J genes are TRBV27 and TRBJ2-5, with D perhaps TRBD2 (6 bases). Germline CDR1 and CDR2: MNHEY and SMNVEV (reference sequence). This CDR3 region has 15 residues. V dropped 5 bases and J dropped 6 bases, with 19 bases sitting between them. In DNA form, the CDR3 reads TGTGCCAGCAGTCTCAGGCGGGGTGACCTCAAGACCCAGTACTTC. Encoded protein: CASSLRRGDLKTQYF.

The chain couples TRBV6-2 or TRBV6-3 to TRBJ2-7; D possibly matches TRBD1 or TRBD2 (6 bases each). V was clipped by 6 bases and J by 3 bases, with 18 bases between them. Per germline, CDR1 MNHEY and CDR2 SVGEGT. The CDR3 contains 15 residues. In nucleotides, the CDR3 is TGTGCCAGCAGCAGGGGAAGCGGGTCTATCTACGAGCAGTACTTC. Its translation: CASSRGSGSIYEQYF.

This clonotype was recorded a few times. The chain links TRBV9 to TRBJ2-5, with D hard to call. Germline V CDR1 and CDR2: SGDLS, YYNGEE. Between the trimmed V and J ends, which lost 0 bases and 2 bases, there was a span of 8 bases. This CDR3 is 14 amino acids long. The CDR3 loop reads CASSVAPSQETQYF. The CDR3 region has the DNA TGTGCCAGCAGCGTAGCTCCTAGTCAAGAGACCCAGTACTTC.

This clonotype was detected only once. The CDR3 DNA reads TGTGCCACCAGTGATTTTTCGGGTGGGGGTACGCAGTATTTT. It yields the protein CATSDFSGGGTQYF. The chain is built from TRBV24-1 and TRBJ2-3; D is tentatively TRBD1 or TRBD2 (5 bases each). The CDR3 extends over 14 amino acids. Germline CDR1 and CDR2: KGHDR and SFDVKD. V was trimmed by 1 base and J by 8 bases, leaving 12 bases between them.

This chain connects TRBV6-2 or TRBV6-3 to TRBJ1-5, with D perhaps matching TRBD1 (5 bases). CDR3 size: 14 residues. Germline V lookup: CDR1 MNHEY, CDR2 SVGEGT. Trimming stripped 5 bases from V and 2 bases from J, with 10 bases between. The CDR3 here is CASSQGNRNQPQHF. CDR3 nucleotide sequence: TGTGCCAGCAGTCAGGGTAATCGCAATCAGCCCCAGCATTTT.

This clonotype appeared a few times. The chain carries TRBV12-3 or TRBV12-4 and TRBJ2-1; D might be TRBD2 (6 bases). CDR3 length: 15 residues. The V gene lost 4 bases and the J gene lost 4 bases, with 14 bases spanning the gap. CDR3 nucleotide sequence: TGTGCCAGCAGTTCCCGGGTTGGGGGGTACAATGAGCAGTTCTTC. Translating gives CASSSRVGGYNEQFF.

The chain joins TRBV20-1 to TRBJ2-7; the match to TRBD2 covers 8 bases. Trimming took 6 bases from V and 3 from J; bases not matched to a gene: 7. The CDR3 runs 13 residues. Germline CDR1 DFQATT, CDR2 SNEGSKA (reference sequence). In nucleotides, the CDR3 is TGCAGTGCCCGGCGGGGGGAATACTACGAGCAGTACTTC. It yields the protein CSARRGEYYEQYF.

This clonotype was seen a handful of times. This chain links TRBV7-9 with TRBJ1-1; 7 bases line up with TRBD1. The germline V gene encodes CDR1 SEHNR and CDR2 FQNEAQ (reference sequence). The CDR3 spans 13 residues. V shed 5 bases, J shed 4 bases, and the junction held 4 bases outside the gene matches. CDR3 sequence: CASSTPGGTEAFF. DNA for the CDR3: TGTGCCAGCAGCACCCCAGGGGGCACTGAAGCTTTCTTT.